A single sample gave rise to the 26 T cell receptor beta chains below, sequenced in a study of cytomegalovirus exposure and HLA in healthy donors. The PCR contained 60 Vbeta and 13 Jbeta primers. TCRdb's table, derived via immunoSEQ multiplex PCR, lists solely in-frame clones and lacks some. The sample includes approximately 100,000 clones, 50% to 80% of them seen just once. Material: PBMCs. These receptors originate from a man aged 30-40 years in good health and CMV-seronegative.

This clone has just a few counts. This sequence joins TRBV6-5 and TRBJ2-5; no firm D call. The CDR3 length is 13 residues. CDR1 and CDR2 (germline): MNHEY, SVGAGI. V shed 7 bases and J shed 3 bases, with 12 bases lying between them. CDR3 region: CASTSSLEETQYF. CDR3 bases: TGTGCCAGCACCTCGAGCTTAGAAGAGACCCAGTACTTC.

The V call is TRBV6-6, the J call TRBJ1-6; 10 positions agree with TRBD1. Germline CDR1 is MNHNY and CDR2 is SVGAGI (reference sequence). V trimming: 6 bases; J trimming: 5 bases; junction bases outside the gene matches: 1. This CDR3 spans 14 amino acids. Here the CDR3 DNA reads TGTGCCAGCAGAGGGACAGGGGATAATTCACCCCTCCACTTT. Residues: CASRGTGDNSPLHF.

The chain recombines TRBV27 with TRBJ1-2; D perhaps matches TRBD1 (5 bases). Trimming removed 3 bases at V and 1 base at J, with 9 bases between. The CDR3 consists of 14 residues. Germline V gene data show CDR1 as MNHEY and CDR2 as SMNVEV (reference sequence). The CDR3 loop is CASSFGHHNYGYTF. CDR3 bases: TGTGCCAGCAGTTTCGGACACCATAACTATGGCTACACCTTC.

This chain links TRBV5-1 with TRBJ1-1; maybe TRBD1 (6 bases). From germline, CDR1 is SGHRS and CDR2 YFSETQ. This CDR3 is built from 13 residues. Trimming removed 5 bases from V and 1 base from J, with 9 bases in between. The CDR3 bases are TGCGCCAGCAGTGGACAGACGAACACTGAAGCTTTCTTT. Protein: CASSGQTNTEAFF.

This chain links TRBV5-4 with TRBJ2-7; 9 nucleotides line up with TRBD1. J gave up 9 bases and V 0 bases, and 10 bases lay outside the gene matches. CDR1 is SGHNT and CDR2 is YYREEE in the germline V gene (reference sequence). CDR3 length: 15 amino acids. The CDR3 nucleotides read TGTGCCAGCAGCTTGGACTATGGACAGGGGAATGTGCAGTACTTC. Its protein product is CASSLDYGQGNVQYF.

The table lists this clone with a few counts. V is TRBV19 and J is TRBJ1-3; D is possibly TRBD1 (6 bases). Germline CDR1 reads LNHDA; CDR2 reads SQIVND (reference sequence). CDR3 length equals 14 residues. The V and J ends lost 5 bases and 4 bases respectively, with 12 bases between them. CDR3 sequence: CASSVDRHGNTIYF. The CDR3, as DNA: TGTGCCAGTAGTGTCGACAGGCACGGAAACACCATATATTTT.

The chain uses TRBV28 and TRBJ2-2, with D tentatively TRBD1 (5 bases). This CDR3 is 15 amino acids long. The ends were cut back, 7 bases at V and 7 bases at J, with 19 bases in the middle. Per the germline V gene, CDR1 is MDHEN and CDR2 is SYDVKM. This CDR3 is CASTKGSGWGGELFF. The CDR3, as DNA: TGTGCCAGCACTAAAGGGTCAGGGTGGGGCGGGGAGCTGTTTTTT.

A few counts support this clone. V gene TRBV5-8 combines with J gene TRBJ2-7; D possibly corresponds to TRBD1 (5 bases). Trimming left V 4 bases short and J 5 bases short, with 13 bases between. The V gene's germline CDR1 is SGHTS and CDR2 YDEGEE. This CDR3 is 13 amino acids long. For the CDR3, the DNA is TGTGCCAGCAGCGTAGGGGATCACGACGAGCAGTACTTC. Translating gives CASSVGDHDEQYF.

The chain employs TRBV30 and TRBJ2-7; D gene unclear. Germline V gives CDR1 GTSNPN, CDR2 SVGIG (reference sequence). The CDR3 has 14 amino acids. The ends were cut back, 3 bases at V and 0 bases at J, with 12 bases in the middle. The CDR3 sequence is CAWRRLDNSYEQYF. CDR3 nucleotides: TGTGCCTGGAGGCGACTGGATAACTCCTACGAGCAGTACTTC.

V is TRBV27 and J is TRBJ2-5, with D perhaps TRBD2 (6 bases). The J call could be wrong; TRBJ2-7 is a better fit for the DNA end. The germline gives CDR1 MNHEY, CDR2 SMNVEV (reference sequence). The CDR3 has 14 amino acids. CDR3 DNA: TGTGCCAGCAGCCCGGGACTCCCCGTCTACGAGCAGTACTTC. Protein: CASSPGLPVYEQYF.

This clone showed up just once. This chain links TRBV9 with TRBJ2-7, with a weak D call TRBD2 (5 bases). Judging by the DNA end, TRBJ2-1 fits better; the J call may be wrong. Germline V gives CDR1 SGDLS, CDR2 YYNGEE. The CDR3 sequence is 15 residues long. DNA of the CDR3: TGTGCCAGCAGCGTAGGTACTAGGCCCTACAATGAGCAGTTCTTC. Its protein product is CASSVGTRPYNEQFF.

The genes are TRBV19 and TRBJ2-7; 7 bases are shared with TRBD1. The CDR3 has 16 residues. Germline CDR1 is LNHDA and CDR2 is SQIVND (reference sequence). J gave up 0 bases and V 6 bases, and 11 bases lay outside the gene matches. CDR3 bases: TGTGCCAGTAGCACCTCCGGGACAGAAAGCTCCTACGAGCAGTACTTC. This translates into CASSTSGTESSYEQYF.

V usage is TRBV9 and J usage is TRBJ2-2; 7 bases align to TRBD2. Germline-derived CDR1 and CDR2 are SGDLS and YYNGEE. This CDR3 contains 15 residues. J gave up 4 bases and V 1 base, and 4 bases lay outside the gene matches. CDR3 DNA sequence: TGTGCCAGCAGCGTAAGTAGCGGGTCCACCGGGGAGCTGTTTTTT. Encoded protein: CASSVSSGSTGELFF.

The CDR3 here is CASSPSAGGRETQYF. The CDR3 DNA follows: TGCGCCAGCAGCCCCTCGGCGGGAGGAAGGGAGACCCAGTACTTC. The chain links TRBV5-1 to TRBJ2-5; 8 bases are shared with TRBD2. CDR3 length: 15 amino acids. V lost 4 bases to trimming and J lost 5 bases; unmatched junction nucleotides: 10. Germline V gene data show CDR1 as SGHRS and CDR2 as YFSETQ. Complete variable domain (other parts from reference TRBV5-1 and TRBJ2-5): KAGVTQTPRYLIKTRGQQVTLSCSPISGHRSVSWYQQTPGQGLQFLFEYFSETQRNKGNFPGRFSGRQFSNSRSEMNVSTLELGDSALYLCASSPSAGGRETQYFGPGTRLLVL.

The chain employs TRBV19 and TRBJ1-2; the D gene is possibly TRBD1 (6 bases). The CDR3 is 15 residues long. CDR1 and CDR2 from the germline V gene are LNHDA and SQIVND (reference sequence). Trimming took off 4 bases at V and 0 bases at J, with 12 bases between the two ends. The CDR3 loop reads CASSTPGTPNYGYTF. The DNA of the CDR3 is TGTGCCAGTAGTACCCCCGGGACACCTAACTATGGCTACACCTTC.

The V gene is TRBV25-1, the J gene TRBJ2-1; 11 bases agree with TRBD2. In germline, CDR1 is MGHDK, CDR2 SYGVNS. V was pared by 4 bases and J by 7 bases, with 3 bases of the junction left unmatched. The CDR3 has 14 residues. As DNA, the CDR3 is TGTGCCAGCAGTGCCCGGACTAGCGGGAATGAGCAGTTCTTC. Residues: CASSARTSGNEQFF.

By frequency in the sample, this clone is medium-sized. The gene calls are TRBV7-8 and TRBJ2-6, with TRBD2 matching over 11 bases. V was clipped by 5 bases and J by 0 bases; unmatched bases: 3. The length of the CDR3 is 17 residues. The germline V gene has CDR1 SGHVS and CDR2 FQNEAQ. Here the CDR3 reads CASSPLAGVSGANVLTF. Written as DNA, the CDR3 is TGTGCCAGCAGCCCACTAGCGGGGGTCTCTGGGGCCAACGTCCTGACTTTC.

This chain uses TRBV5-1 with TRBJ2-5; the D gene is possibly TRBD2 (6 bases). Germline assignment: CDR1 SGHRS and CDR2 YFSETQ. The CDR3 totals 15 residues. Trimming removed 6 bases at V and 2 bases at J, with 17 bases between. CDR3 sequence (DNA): TGCGCCAGCACCCCCGGGCGGGGCGGTCAAGAGACCCAGTACTTC. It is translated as CASTPGRGGQETQYF.

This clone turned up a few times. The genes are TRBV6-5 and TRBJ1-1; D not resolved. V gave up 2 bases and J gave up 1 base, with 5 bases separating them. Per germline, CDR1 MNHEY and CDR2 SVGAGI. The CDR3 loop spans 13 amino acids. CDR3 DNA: TGTGCCAGCAGTTACCTGAGGAACACTGAAGCTTTCTTT. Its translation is CASSYLRNTEAFF.

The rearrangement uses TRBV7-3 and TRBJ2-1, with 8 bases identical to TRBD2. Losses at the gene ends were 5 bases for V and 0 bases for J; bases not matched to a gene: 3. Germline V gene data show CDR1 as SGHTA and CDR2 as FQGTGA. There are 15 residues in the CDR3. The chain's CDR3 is CASSRTSGSYNEQFF. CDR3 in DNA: TGTGCCAGCAGCCGAACTAGCGGCTCCTACAATGAGCAGTTCTTC.

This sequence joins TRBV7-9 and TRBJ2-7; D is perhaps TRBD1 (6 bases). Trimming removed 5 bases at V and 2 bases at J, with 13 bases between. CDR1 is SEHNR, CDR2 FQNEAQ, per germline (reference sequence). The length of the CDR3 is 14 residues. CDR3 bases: TGTGCCAGCAGCGCACAGGGAGTTGCCTACGAGCAGTACTTC. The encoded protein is CASSAQGVAYEQYF.

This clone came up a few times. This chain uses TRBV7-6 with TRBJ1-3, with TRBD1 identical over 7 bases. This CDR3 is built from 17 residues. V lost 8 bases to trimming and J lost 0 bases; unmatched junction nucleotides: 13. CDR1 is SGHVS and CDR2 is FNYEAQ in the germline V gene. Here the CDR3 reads CASGHRQGRSSGNTIYF. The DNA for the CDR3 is TGTGCCAGCGGTCATCGACAGGGCCGATCCTCTGGAAACACCATATATTTT.

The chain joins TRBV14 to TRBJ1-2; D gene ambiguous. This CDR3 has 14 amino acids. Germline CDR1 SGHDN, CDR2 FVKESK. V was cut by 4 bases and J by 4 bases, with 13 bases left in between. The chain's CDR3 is CASSRDGFGYGYTF. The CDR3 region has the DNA TGTGCCAGCAGCCGAGACGGGTTTGGCTATGGCTACACCTTC. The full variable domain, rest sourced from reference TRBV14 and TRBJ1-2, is EAGVTQFPSHSVIEKGQTVTLRCDPISGHDNLYWYRRVMGKEIKFLLHFVKESKQDESGMPNNRFLAERTGGTYSTLKVQPAELEDSGVYFCASSRDGFGYGYTFGSGTRLTVV.

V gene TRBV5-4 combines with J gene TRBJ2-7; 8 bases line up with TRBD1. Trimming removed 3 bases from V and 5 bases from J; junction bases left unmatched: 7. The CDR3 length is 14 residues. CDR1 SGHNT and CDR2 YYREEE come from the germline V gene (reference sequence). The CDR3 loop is CASSWDRNRDEQYF. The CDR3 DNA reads TGTGCCAGCAGCTGGGACAGGAATCGCGACGAGCAGTACTTC.

The CDR3 bases are TGTGCCAGCAGTACAGGGGAAGAGGGTGGAAACACCATATATTTT. It specifies CASSTGEEGGNTIYF. This sequence joins TRBV6-1 and TRBJ1-3, with 7 bases identical to TRBD1. The germline V gene encodes CDR1 MNHNS and CDR2 SASEGT. CDR3 length equals 15 residues. Trimming at V came to 5 bases and at J to 3 bases, leaving 7 bases not matched to a gene.

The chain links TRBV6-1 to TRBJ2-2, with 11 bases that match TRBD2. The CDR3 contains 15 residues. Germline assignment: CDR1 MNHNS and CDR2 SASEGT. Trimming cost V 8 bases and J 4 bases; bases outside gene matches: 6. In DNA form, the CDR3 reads TGTGCCAGCTGTAGCGGGAGGGCCCTCACCGGGGAGCTGTTTTTT. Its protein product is CASCSGRALTGELFF.